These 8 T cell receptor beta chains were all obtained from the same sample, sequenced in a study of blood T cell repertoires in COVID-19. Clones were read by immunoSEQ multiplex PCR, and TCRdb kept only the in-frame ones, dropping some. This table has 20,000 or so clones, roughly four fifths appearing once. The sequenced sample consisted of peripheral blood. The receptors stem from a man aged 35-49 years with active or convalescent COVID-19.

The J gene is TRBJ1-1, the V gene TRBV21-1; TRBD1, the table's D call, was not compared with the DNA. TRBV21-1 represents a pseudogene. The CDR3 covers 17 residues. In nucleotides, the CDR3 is TGTGCCAGCAGCGCAGGGAAGATAGGGTGGGTGTCGACTGAAGCTTTCTTT. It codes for CASSAGKIGWVSTEAFF.

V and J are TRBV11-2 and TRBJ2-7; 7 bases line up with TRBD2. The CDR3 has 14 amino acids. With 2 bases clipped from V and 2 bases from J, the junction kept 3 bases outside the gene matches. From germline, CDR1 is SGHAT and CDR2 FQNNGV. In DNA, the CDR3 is TGTGCCAGCAGCTTACTCGGGGGGACCTACGAGCAGTACTTC. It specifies CASSLLGGTYEQYF. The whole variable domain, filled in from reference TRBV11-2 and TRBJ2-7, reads EAGVAQSPRYKIIEKRQSVAFWCNPISGHATLYWYQQILGQGPKLLIQFQNNGVVDDSQLPKDRFSAERLKGVDSTLKIQPAKLEDSAVYLCASSLLGGTYEQYFGPGTRLTVT.

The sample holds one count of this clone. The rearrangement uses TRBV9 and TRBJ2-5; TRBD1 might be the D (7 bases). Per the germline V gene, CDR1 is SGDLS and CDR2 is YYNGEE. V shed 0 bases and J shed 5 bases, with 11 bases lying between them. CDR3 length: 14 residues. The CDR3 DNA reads TGTGCCAGCAGCGTAGGTGCAGGGGGGGAGACCCAGTACTTC. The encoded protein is CASSVGAGGETQYF.

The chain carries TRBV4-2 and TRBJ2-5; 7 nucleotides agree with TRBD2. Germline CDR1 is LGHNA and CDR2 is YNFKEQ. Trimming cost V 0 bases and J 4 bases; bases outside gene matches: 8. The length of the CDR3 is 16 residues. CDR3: CASSQEYVGGTETQYF. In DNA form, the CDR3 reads TGTGCCAGCAGCCAAGAATACGTGGGGGGGACAGAGACCCAGTACTTC.

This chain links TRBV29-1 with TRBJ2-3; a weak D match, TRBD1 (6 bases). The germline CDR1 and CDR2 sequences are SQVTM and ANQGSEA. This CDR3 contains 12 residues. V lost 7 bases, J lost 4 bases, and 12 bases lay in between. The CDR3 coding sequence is TGCAGCGGATTGGGGGCTGCAGATACGCAGTATTTT. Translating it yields CSGLGAADTQYF.

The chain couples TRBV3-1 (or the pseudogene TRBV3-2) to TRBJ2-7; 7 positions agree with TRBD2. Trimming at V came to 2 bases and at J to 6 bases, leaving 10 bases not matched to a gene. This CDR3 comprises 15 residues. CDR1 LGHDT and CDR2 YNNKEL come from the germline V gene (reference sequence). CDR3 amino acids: CASSQLLARSGEQYF. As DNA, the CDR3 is TGTGCCAGCAGCCAACTACTAGCGAGGTCGGGCGAGCAGTACTTC.

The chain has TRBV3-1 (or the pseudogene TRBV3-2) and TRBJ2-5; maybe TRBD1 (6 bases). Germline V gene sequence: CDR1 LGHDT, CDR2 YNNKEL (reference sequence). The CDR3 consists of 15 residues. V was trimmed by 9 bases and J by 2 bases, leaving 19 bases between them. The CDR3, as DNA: TGTGCCAGTTTCGACAGGAGCAGAACTCAAGAGACCCAGTACTTC. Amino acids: CASFDRSRTQETQYF.

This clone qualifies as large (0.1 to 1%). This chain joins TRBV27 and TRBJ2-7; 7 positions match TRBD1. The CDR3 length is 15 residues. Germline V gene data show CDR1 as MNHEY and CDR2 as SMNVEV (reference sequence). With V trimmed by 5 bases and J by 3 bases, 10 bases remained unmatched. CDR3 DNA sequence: TGTGCCAGCAGTCCAATGACAGGGTCCAGCTACGAGCAGTACTTC. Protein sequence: CASSPMTGSSYEQYF.